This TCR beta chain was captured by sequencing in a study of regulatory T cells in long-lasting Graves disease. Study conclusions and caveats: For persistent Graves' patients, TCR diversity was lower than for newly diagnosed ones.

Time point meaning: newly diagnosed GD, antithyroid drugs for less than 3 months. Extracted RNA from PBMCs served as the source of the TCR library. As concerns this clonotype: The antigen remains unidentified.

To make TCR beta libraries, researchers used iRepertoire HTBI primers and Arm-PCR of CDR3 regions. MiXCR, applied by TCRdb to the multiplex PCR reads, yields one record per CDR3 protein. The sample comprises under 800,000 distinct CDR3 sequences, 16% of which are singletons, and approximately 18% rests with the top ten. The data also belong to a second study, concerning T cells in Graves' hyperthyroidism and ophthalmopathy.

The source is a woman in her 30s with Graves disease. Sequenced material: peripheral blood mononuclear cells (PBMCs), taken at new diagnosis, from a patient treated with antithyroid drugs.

The CDR3 sequence is CASSGSAGVRGELFF. The CDR3 DNA reads TGTGCCAGCAGTGGGTCCGCAGGGGTGAGGGGGGAGCTGTTTTTT. This chain links TRBV2 with TRBJ2-2, with D tentatively TRBD1 (6 bases). V lost 4 bases to trimming and J lost 8 bases, with 17 bases between them. Germline V gives CDR1 SNHLY, CDR2 FYNNEI. The CDR3 sequence is 15 residues long.